This T cell receptor (beta chain) emerged from a study of OX40 agonist ivuxolimab in advanced cancers. For context, the study as a whole: Ivuxolimab was a fully human IgG2 agonistic monoclonal antibody targeting the costimulatory receptor OX40 (CD134). A male proportion of nearly 85% and a mean age of roughly 55 years, ranging from 23 to 79, were recorded for the dose-escalation cohort. Patients were allowed to have had prior anti-PD-1, anti-PD-L1 or anti-CTLA-4 therapy, and 40% to 45% of the dose-escalation patients had previously received checkpoint inhibitors. The point of sequencing TCRbeta in the periphery was to test whether ivuxolimab changed TCR sequence diversity and drove clonal T-cell expansion. The monotherapy dose-escalation portion (N of about 50 patients) of the phase I ivuxolimab trial is reported in the paper. Of the roughly 50 dose-escalation patients, hepatocellular carcinoma was present in around 19, melanoma in approximately 15, renal cell carcinoma in 9 and head and neck cancer in 9. Three dose-escalation patients achieved partial responses, one with hepatocellular carcinoma and two with cutaneous melanoma. Intravenous ivuxolimab was administered to patients every 2 weeks at six dose levels: 0.01, 0.1, 0.3, 1.5, 3 and 10 mg/kg. On the study overall, not on this receptor specifically: The antigen specificity of the peripheral T cells that underwent clonal expansion was not determined. Low levels of normalized T-cell clonal expansion were also seen in some patients who did not respond. At doses of 0.1 to 3.0 mg/kg, clonal expansion of both CD4+ and CD8+ blood T cells was observed from baseline to week 6. In partial responders in the 0.1-3.0 mg/kg groups, normalized peripheral clonal expansion was found to be among the lowest, especially among CD8+ T cells. After ivuxolimab, CD8+ T cells had more expanded clones than CD4+ T cells on average.

The trial excluded patients who had a history of autoimmune disease or were on systemic immunosuppression. In every dose cohort, peripheral blood was drawn for TCR sequencing at baseline, cycle 4 day 1, and cycle 7 day 1. The samples were taken from a phase I, first-in-human, multicenter, open-label dose-escalation trial of ivuxolimab. Adults with locally advanced or metastatic melanoma, renal cell, hepatocellular, or head and neck squamous cell carcinoma were enrolled in the trial. Before TCR sequencing, CD4+ T cells and CD8+ T cells from peripheral blood were sorted into separate populations. Details on this clone: Its cognate antigen has yet to be identified. The input lacks base qualities; no much larger clone sits a single base away.

Genomic DNA was isolated from the sorted cells so that the TCRbeta CDR3 region could be sequenced. TCRbeta CDR3 regions were sequenced using the immunoSEQ Assay. Imported from immuneACCESS, the table was reduced by TCRdb to in-frame sequences with V and J called. These copies leave out some clones; in studies compared against another copy, an unresolved V gene accounts for under half, and the cause of the remainder is not known. This sample gives tens of thousands of clones in total; around 77% of them show up just once. The ten largest clones add up to about 19% of the sample. This receptor was taken from an adult with an advanced solid tumor such as melanoma, head and neck, liver or kidney cancer. The sequencing here drew on CD4+ or CD8+ T cells sorted from blood, taken in a trial of the OX40 agonist ivuxolimab.

The CDR3 has the sequence CASSHNHPGLAGMYEQYF. DNA sequence: TGTGCCAGCAGCCATAACCACCCGGGACTAGCGGGAATGTACGAGCAGTACTTC. The chain is encoded by TRBV7-9 joined to TRBJ2-7, and 13 junction bases match TRBD2. The CDR3 numbers 18 residues from cysteine through phenylalanine. Only the CDR3 DNA stays, 54 bases, in frame from base 1. Trimming leaves V shorter by 5 bases and J shorter by 4 bases, with the junction holding 14 bases beyond the gene matches. CDR1 and CDR2 were assigned from the germline V gene (reference sequence) as SEHNR and FQNEAQ.